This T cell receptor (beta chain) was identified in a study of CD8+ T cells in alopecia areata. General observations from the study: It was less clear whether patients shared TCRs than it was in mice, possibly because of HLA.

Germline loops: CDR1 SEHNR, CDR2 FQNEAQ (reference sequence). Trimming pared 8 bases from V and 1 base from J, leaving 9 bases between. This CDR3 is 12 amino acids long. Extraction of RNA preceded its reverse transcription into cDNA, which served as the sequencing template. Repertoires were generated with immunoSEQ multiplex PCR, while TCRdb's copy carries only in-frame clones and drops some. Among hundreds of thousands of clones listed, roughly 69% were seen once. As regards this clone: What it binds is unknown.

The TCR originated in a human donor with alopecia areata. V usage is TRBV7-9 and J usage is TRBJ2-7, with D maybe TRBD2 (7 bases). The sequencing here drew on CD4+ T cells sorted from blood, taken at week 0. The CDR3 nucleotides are TGTGCCAGCGGGGGGGCTTCCTACGAGCAGTACTTC. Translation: CASGGASYEQYF.